This TCR beta chain was captured by sequencing in a study of shared clonotypes between healthy human individuals. Only in-frame clones appear in the TCRdb table, and some are missing; sequencing was by immunoSEQ multiplex PCR. The sample lists 650,000 to 800,000 clones, approximately 77% occurring once. The V gene's germline CDR1 is KGHSH and CDR2 LQKENI. This CDR3 has 15 amino acids. The V end was cut by 0 bases, the J end by 0 bases, with 8 bases between. The clonotype originates from a woman aged 25 to 45 in good health. Specimen: memory CD4+ T cells sorted from blood. Subset specified: CD45RA-negative fraction. The chain couples TRBV18 to TRBJ1-1; D might be TRBD1 (5 bases). CDR3 loop: CASSPPLTVNTEAFF. For the CDR3, the DNA is TGTGCCAGCTCACCACCACTGACAGTGAACACTGAAGCTTTCTTT.